Listed here are 30 T cell receptor beta chains from one sample, sequenced in a study of blood T cell repertoires in COVID-19. The table came from immunoSEQ multiplex PCR; TCRdb's copy has only in-frame clones and leaves some out. The sample has over 75,000 clones, about 80% seen once; the top ten hold 10%. Sequencing was performed on peripheral blood. All receptors derive from a man in his 70s with acute or convalescent COVID-19.

The chain recombines TRBV2 with TRBJ1-2, with a tentative D call TRBD1 (6 bases). CDR1 SNHLY and CDR2 FYNNEI come from the germline V gene. The V and J ends lost 6 bases and 4 bases respectively, with 18 bases between them. CDR3 length equals 15 residues. The CDR3 nucleotides read TGTGCCAGCAGCTCCCAAGGGGGGGACGTCTATGGCTACACCTTC. Protein: CASSSQGGDVYGYTF.

The chain recombines TRBV29-1 with TRBJ2-1; TRBD2 aligns across 12 bases. The V and J ends lost 4 bases and 15 bases, in that order; junction bases with no gene match: 10. CDR1 and CDR2 (germline): SQVTM, ANQGSEA. The CDR3 has 13 residues. The CDR3 here is CSVVLLAGGLMFF. The DNA of the CDR3 is TGCAGCGTTGTCTTACTAGCGGGGGGCCTTATGTTCTTC.

This clone is a singleton in its sample. The rearrangement uses TRBV5-6 and TRBJ1-2, with 9 bases aligning to TRBD1. CDR3 length: 18 residues. Germline lookup yields CDR1 SGHDT and CDR2 YYEEEE. After removal of 1 base from V and 0 bases from J, the junction contained 10 bases not matched to a gene. CDR3 loop: CASSLLGSNRGPNYGYTF. The DNA of the CDR3 is TGTGCCAGCAGCTTGTTGGGTAGTAACAGGGGGCCTAACTATGGCTACACCTTC.

CDR3 DNA sequence: TGTGCCAGCAGCCAACAAAGCGGGGGGTACGAGCAGTACTTC. Translated, it gives CASSQQSGGYEQYF. The chain is built from TRBV16 and TRBJ2-7; 9 bases align to TRBD2. V lost 2 bases to trimming and J lost 4 bases; unmatched junction nucleotides: 3. Germline assignment: CDR1 KGHSY and CDR2 FQNENV. The CDR3 extends over 14 amino acids.

The gene calls are TRBV11-2 and TRBJ2-1; 8 bases fit TRBD2. The CDR3 covers 17 residues. V shed 5 bases and J 2 bases; nucleotides not matched to a gene: 11. Looked up from germline, CDR1 is SGHAT and CDR2 is FQNNGV. CDR3 coding DNA: TGTGCCAGCAGCCCATTCCCCCGAGCGGGGGCCTACAATGAGCAGTTCTTC. Translating it yields CASSPFPRAGAYNEQFF.

The chain employs TRBV6-2 or TRBV6-3 and TRBJ2-3, with 7 bases identical to TRBD2. V was pared by 2 bases and J by 3 bases, with 14 bases of the junction left unmatched. This CDR3 has 18 amino acids. Germline values: CDR1 MNHEY, CDR2 SVGEGT. CDR3 DNA sequence: TGTGCCAGCAGTTACAGGCTAGCGGACCCTTCGGGAACAGATACGCAGTATTTT. Translating it yields CASSYRLADPSGTDTQYF.

The chain is built from TRBV7-9 and TRBJ2-5; perhaps TRBD2 as D (7 bases). The CDR3 consists of 15 residues. Deletions cut 5 bases from V and 5 bases from J, with 18 bases between. Germline CDR1 SEHNR, CDR2 FQNEAQ (reference sequence). The CDR3 protein is CASSPFGGARETQYF. The CDR3 nucleotides read TGTGCCAGCAGCCCGTTTGGGGGGGCCAGGGAGACCCAGTACTTC.

The V gene is TRBV4-1, the J gene TRBJ2-2, with 15 bases lining up with TRBD2. This CDR3 is 18 amino acids long. Germline V gene data show CDR1 as MGHRA and CDR2 as YSYEKL. The V gene end was trimmed by 4 bases and the J gene end by 1 base; junction bases not matched to a gene: 4. For the CDR3, the DNA is TGCGCCAGCAGCCGAGGGACTAGCGGGAGGATGAACACCGGGGAGCTGTTTTTT. Protein sequence: CASSRGTSGRMNTGELFF.

The chain has TRBV30 and TRBJ1-3; D is unresolved. The CDR3 runs 14 residues. V lost 2 bases and J lost 0, with 8 bases in between. The germline V gene encodes CDR1 GTSNPN and CDR2 SVGIG (reference sequence). The CDR3 is CAWSRGDSGNTIYF. In DNA, the CDR3 is TGTGCCTGGAGTCGAGGAGACTCTGGAAACACCATATATTTT.

The chain has TRBV3-1 (or the pseudogene TRBV3-2) and TRBJ1-1; D is ambiguous. Germline lookup yields CDR1 LGHDT and CDR2 YNNKEL (reference sequence). This CDR3 spans 14 amino acids. The V and J ends lost 4 bases and 0 bases respectively, with 9 bases between them. The CDR3 bases are TGTGCCAGCAGCCCTACAGAGATGAACACTGAAGCTTTCTTT. It codes for CASSPTEMNTEAFF.

V usage is TRBV9 and J usage is TRBJ2-3, with TRBD2 as a possible D gene (5 bases). The CDR3 has 14 amino acids. CDR1 and CDR2 from the germline V gene are SGDLS and YYNGEE. V was pared by 1 base and J by 3 bases, with 9 bases between. The CDR3 loop is CASSVRTRTDTQYF. The DNA of the CDR3 is TGTGCCAGCAGCGTACGCACTAGAACAGATACGCAGTATTTT.

The chain is built from TRBV5-4 and TRBJ1-2; D gene ambiguous. The V end lost 0 bases, the J end lost 8 bases, and 17 bases lay between the germline ends. CDR1 is SGHNT, CDR2 YYREEE, per germline (reference sequence). This CDR3 spans 15 amino acids. The CDR3 loop reads CASSLEAGGYQGYTF. DNA of the CDR3: TGTGCCAGCAGCTTGGAGGCAGGTGGATATCAAGGCTACACCTTC.

The gene calls are TRBV15 and TRBJ2-7; no definite D call. V shed 1 base and J shed 1 base, with 11 bases lying between them. This CDR3 has 15 residues. Looked up from germline, CDR1 is LNHNV and CDR2 is YYDKDF (reference sequence). The CDR3 region has the DNA TGTGCCACCAGCAGAGGTGGAGTACCTTCCTACGAGCAGTACTTC. Its translation: CATSRGGVPSYEQYF. Combining the CDR3 with reference TRBV15 and TRBJ2-7 gives the whole variable domain DAMVIQNPRYQVTQFGKPVTLSCSQTLNHNVMYWYQQKSSQAPKLLFHYYDKDFNNEADTPDNFQSRRPNTSFCFLDIRSPGLGDTAMYLCATSRGGVPSYEQYFGPGTRLTVT.

The CDR3 protein is CATSRGDSRGPQHF. CDR3 coding DNA: TGTGCCACCAGCAGAGGGGACAGCCGAGGGCCCCAGCATTTT. V gene TRBV15 combines with J gene TRBJ1-5; 7 positions match TRBD1. CDR1 and CDR2 (germline): LNHNV, YYDKDF (reference sequence). J lost 9 bases, V lost 1 base, and 6 bases had no gene match. CDR3 size: 14 residues.

The CDR3 nucleotides are TGTGCCAGCACCCGGGACAGGAACACCGGGGAGCTGTTTTTT. Its translation: CASTRDRNTGELFF. The V gene is TRBV3-1 (or the pseudogene TRBV3-2), the J gene TRBJ2-2, with TRBD1 matching over 7 bases. Germline loops: CDR1 LGHDT, CDR2 YNNKEL (reference sequence). The CDR3 runs to 14 residues. V was clipped by 7 bases and J by 1 base; unmatched bases: 3.

The chain employs TRBV6-1 and TRBJ2-7; TRBD1 might be the D (5 bases). The CDR3 contains 15 residues. Trimming took 2 bases from V and 2 from J, leaving 13 bases between them. Germline lookup yields CDR1 MNHNS and CDR2 SASEGT. The CDR3 nucleotides are TGTGCCAGCAGTGAAAGGGGCAGTCCCACCTACGAGCAGTACTTC. Translated, it gives CASSERGSPTYEQYF.

The genes are TRBV15 and TRBJ1-5; D possibly corresponds to TRBD1 (5 bases). The germline gives CDR1 LNHNV, CDR2 YYDKDF (reference sequence). There are 14 residues in the CDR3. V was pared by 3 bases and J by 2 bases, with 8 bases between. The CDR3 region has the DNA TGTGCCACCAGCAGGGCGACAGGCAATCAGCCCCAGCATTTT. It codes for CATSRATGNQPQHF.

The chain links TRBV30 to TRBJ1-4, with a tentative D call TRBD1 (5 bases). The CDR3 is made up of 17 amino acids. CDR1 is GTSNPN and CDR2 is SVGIG in the germline V gene (reference sequence). Trimming shortened V by 3 bases and J by 4 bases, and 21 bases separated the two germline ends. The DNA for the CDR3 is TGTGCCTGGAGGGCCGACAGACTCAGGGCATTTAATGAAAAACTGTTTTTT. This sequence encodes CAWRADRLRAFNEKLFF.

V usage is TRBV9 and J usage is TRBJ2-2; TRBD2 aligns across 10 bases. CDR3 length equals 17 residues. Germline V gene lookup returns CDR1 SGDLS and CDR2 YYNGEE. V trimming: 0 bases; J trimming: 7 bases; junction bases outside the gene matches: 9. The CDR3 loop reads CASSVVPAGGPGGELFF. The CDR3 coding sequence is TGTGCCAGCAGCGTAGTCCCAGCGGGAGGGCCTGGCGGGGAGCTGTTTTTT. Looking up the rest from reference TRBV9 and TRBJ2-2 gives the full variable domain: DSGVTQTPKHLITATGQRVTLRCSPRSGDLSVYWYQQSLDQGLQFLIQYYNGEERAKGNILERFSAQQFPDLHSELNLSSLELGDSALYFCASSVVPAGGPGGELFFGEGSRLTVL.

The table lists this clone with a count of one. CDR3 nucleotide sequence: TGTGCCAGCAGCTCTGACAGGGATGGCAATGAGCAGTTCTTC. Translating it yields CASSSDRDGNEQFF. The chain carries TRBV11-1 and TRBJ2-1; TRBD1 matches at 7 bases. CDR1 is SGHAT and CDR2 is FQDESV in the germline V gene (reference sequence). This CDR3 comprises 14 residues. J gave up 6 bases and V 4 bases, and 6 bases lay outside the gene matches. Complete variable domain (other parts from reference TRBV11-1 and TRBJ2-1): EAEVAQSPRYKITEKSQAVAFWCDPISGHATLYWYRQILGQGPELLVQFQDESVVDDSQLPKDRFSAERLKGVDSTLKIQPAELGDSAMYLCASSSDRDGNEQFFGPGTRLTVL.

J is TRBJ2-7 and V is TRBV6-6, with 15 bases matching TRBD2. J lost 2 bases, V lost 6 bases, and 17 bases had no gene match. CDR1 is MNHNY and CDR2 is SVGAGI in the germline V gene (reference sequence). This CDR3 is 20 amino acids long. The CDR3 spells CASSTYDGLAGGPRAYEQYF. The CDR3 nucleotides are TGTGCCAGCAGCACCTACGACGGACTAGCGGGAGGGCCGAGGGCCTACGAGCAGTACTTC.

The chain employs TRBV6-6 and TRBJ2-1; 8 bases match TRBD2. J lost 6 bases, V lost 2 bases, and 3 bases had no gene match. Per germline, CDR1 MNHNY and CDR2 SVGAGI (reference sequence). This CDR3 has 14 residues. CDR3 DNA sequence: TGTGCCAGCAGTTACCGTCGGGGGGGCAATGAGCAGTTCTTC. This sequence encodes CASSYRRGGNEQFF.

The chain has TRBV13 and TRBJ1-3; possible D gene TRBD1, 5 bases. V gave up 3 bases and J gave up 0 bases, with 9 bases separating them. Germline CDR1 is PRHDT and CDR2 is FYEKMQ (reference sequence). The CDR3 loop spans 15 amino acids. The CDR3 loop is CASSFRQGSGNTIYF. CDR3 nucleotide sequence: TGTGCCAGCAGCTTTAGGCAGGGCTCTGGAAACACCATATATTTT.

J is TRBJ2-7 and V is TRBV23-1; 9 positions agree with TRBD1. TRBV23-1 is classed as an ORF, of uncertain function. V shed 3 bases and J 2 bases; nucleotides not matched to a gene: 5. There are 15 residues in the CDR3. CDR3 in DNA: TGCGCCAGCAGTCATCCGGGACAGGGAACCTACGAGCAGTACTTC. Translation gives CASSHPGQGTYEQYF.

The CDR3 bases are TGCAGCGTTGGTGGGGGGGGGCTCAATGAGCAGTTCTTC. Amino acid sequence: CSVGGGGLNEQFF. The rearrangement uses TRBV29-1 and TRBJ2-1; D may be TRBD2 (7 bases). V shed 4 bases and J shed 6 bases, with 13 bases lying between them. Per the germline V gene, CDR1 is SQVTM and CDR2 is ANQGSEA. The CDR3 spans 13 residues.

This chain uses TRBV3-1 (or the pseudogene TRBV3-2) with TRBJ1-2, with 8 positions matching TRBD1. CDR1 and CDR2 (germline): LGHDT, YNNKEL (reference sequence). This CDR3 has 15 amino acids. The V and J ends lost 1 base and 5 bases, in that order; junction bases with no gene match: 6. CDR3 protein: CASSQVQGADYGYTF. As DNA, the CDR3 is TGTGCCAGCAGCCAAGTTCAGGGGGCAGATTATGGCTACACCTTC.

The V and J genes are TRBV19 and TRBJ2-1; D perhaps matches TRBD2 (5 bases). Trimming stripped 3 bases from V and 8 bases from J, with 14 bases between. This CDR3 contains 14 residues. In germline, CDR1 is LNHDA, CDR2 SQIVND (reference sequence). The CDR3 spells CASSIGLSGDEQFF. The CDR3 DNA sequence: TGTGCCAGTAGTATCGGATTAAGCGGCGATGAGCAGTTCTTC.

The V and J genes are TRBV2 and TRBJ1-2, with 8 bases matching TRBD1. Germline V gene data show CDR1 as SNHLY and CDR2 as FYNNEI. This CDR3 spans 15 amino acids. Trimming removed 6 bases from V and 5 bases from J; junction bases left unmatched: 11. The CDR3 region is CASRAETGGWYGYTF. CDR3 coding DNA: TGTGCCAGCAGAGCAGAAACAGGGGGGTGGTATGGCTACACCTTC.

In the case of this clone: Other DNA sequences in this specimen translate into the identical CDR3. The chain is built from TRBV7-9 and TRBJ2-1; 11 positions agree with TRBD2. V shed 5 bases and J 3 bases; nucleotides not matched to a gene: 3. Germline lookup yields CDR1 SEHNR and CDR2 FQNEAQ (reference sequence). The CDR3 sequence is 15 residues long. The CDR3 sequence is CASSLLAGGYNEQFF. CDR3 coding DNA: TGTGCCAGCAGCCTTCTAGCGGGGGGCTACAATGAGCAGTTCTTC. Complete variable domain (other parts from reference TRBV7-9 and TRBJ2-1): DTGVSQNPRHKITKRGQNVTFRCDPISEHNRLYWYRQTLGQGPEFLTYFQNEAQLEKSRLLSDRFSAERPKGSFSTLEIQRTEQGDSAMYLCASSLLAGGYNEQFFGPGTRLTVL.

This clone was detected only once. CDR3 loop: CASSLDRGRTGELFF. The CDR3, as DNA: TGTGCCAGCAGCTTAGACAGGGGGCGGACCGGGGAGCTGTTTTTT. The J gene is TRBJ2-2, the V gene TRBV11-3; 8 bases match TRBD1. CDR1 and CDR2 from the germline V gene are SGHNT and YENEEA. The CDR3 covers 15 residues. The ends lost 0 bases at V and 5 bases at J; junction bases unmatched: 2.